A single sample is the source of the 13 T cell receptor beta chains below, sequenced in a study of blood T cell repertoires in COVID-19. Clones were read by immunoSEQ multiplex PCR, and TCRdb kept only the in-frame ones, dropping some. This table holds around 160,000 clones, 65% to 85% found once. The specimen was peripheral blood. The receptors come from a man aged 60-69 years with active or convalescent COVID-19.

The chain carries TRBV6-8 and TRBJ1-2; weak D call: TRBD1 (5 bases). Germline V gene lookup returns CDR1 MNHGY and CDR2 SAAAGT. The CDR3 covers 19 residues. The V end lost 9 bases, the J end lost 0 bases, and 29 bases lay between the germline ends. Written as DNA, the CDR3 is TGTGCCAGTGGGGCGACCATCCCTCGCCCACCAGTCACTAACTATGGCTACACCTTC. Amino acids: CASGATIPRPPVTNYGYTF.

This clone was seen a single time. The V call is TRBV5-4, the J call TRBJ2-3; possible D gene TRBD2, 6 bases. This CDR3 region has 14 residues. Germline CDR1 reads SGHNT; CDR2 reads YYREEE (reference sequence). Trimming pared 2 bases from V and 8 bases from J, leaving 15 bases between. This CDR3 is CASSFYGVGGTQYF. CDR3 coding DNA: TGTGCCAGCAGCTTCTACGGCGTGGGGGGTACGCAGTATTTT.

The chain combines TRBV18 with TRBJ1-5; no reliable D call. Trimming removed 1 base from V and 6 bases from J, with 10 bases in between. Germline CDR1 and CDR2: KGHSH and LQKENI. The CDR3 has 14 residues. The CDR3 reads CASSPLGEGQPQHF. The CDR3 DNA sequence: TGTGCCAGCTCACCACTTGGGGAGGGTCAGCCCCAGCATTTT.

As DNA, the CDR3 is TGCAGTGCTAGTAACCCTAGCGGGGGGGCCGATGAGACCCAGTACTTC. Amino acid sequence: CSASNPSGGADETQYF. The chain is built from TRBV20-1 and TRBJ2-5, with TRBD2 matching 12 bases. Germline-derived CDR1 and CDR2 are DFQATT and SNEGSKA (reference sequence). V trimming: 3 bases; J trimming: 5 bases; junction bases outside the gene matches: 10. The length of the CDR3 is 16 residues.

V and J are TRBV30 and TRBJ1-1; D is perhaps TRBD1 (5 bases). CDR1 is GTSNPN and CDR2 is SVGIG in the germline V gene (reference sequence). Trimming cost V 3 bases and J 0 bases, with 14 bases left between them. The length of the CDR3 is 15 residues. CDR3 sequence (DNA): TGTGCCTGGAGCCCACCCGGGGGTCTGAACACTGAAGCTTTCTTT. It yields the protein CAWSPPGGLNTEAFF.

The J gene is TRBJ1-2, the V gene TRBV28; TRBD1 aligns across 10 bases. The CDR3 is 17 residues long. Germline V gene data show CDR1 as MDHEN and CDR2 as SYDVKM. Trimming at V came to 5 bases and at J to 3 bases, leaving 12 bases not matched to a gene. DNA for the CDR3: TGTGCCAGCAGTACAACCGCAACCGGGACAGGGGACTATGGCTACACCTTC. Its translation is CASSTTATGTGDYGYTF.

In the case of this clone: The same CDR3 arises from other DNA sequences in this sample as well. The V and J genes are TRBV27 and TRBJ1-3; weak D call: TRBD1 (5 bases). Germline V gene lookup returns CDR1 MNHEY and CDR2 SMNVEV (reference sequence). The V end was cut by 2 bases, the J end by 2 bases, with 7 bases between. This CDR3 comprises 14 residues. The CDR3 spells CASSLRGTGNTIYF. The CDR3 DNA follows: TGTGCCAGCAGTTTACGGGGGACTGGAAACACCATATATTTT.

V and J are TRBV18 and TRBJ2-7; 10 bases fit TRBD1. The V gene end was trimmed by 2 bases and the J gene end by 2 bases; junction bases not matched to a gene: 9. Per germline, CDR1 KGHSH and CDR2 LQKENI. This CDR3 has 17 amino acids. The CDR3 bases are TGTGCCAGCTCACCAGGGACAGGGGACGTTTATCCCTACGAGCAGTACTTC. Amino acids: CASSPGTGDVYPYEQYF.

V gene TRBV3-1 (or the pseudogene TRBV3-2) combines with J gene TRBJ1-1, with D maybe TRBD1 (6 bases). Germline CDR1 and CDR2: LGHDT and YNNKEL (reference sequence). Trimming stripped 0 bases from V and 4 bases from J, with 9 bases between. CDR3 length: 14 amino acids. The CDR3 DNA reads TGTGCCAGCAGCCAAGAAGCAGGGGCCACTGAAGCTTTCTTT. Translation gives CASSQEAGATEAFF.

This chain's CDR3 is CASSLLAGDHEQFF. DNA for the CDR3: TGTGCCAGCAGCTTACTAGCGGGAGACCATGAGCAGTTCTTC. The J gene is TRBJ2-1, the V gene TRBV7-9, with 10 bases lining up with TRBD2. Per germline, CDR1 SEHNR and CDR2 FQNEAQ (reference sequence). V dropped 2 bases and J dropped 8; count of bases not matched to a gene: 3. There are 14 residues in the CDR3.

The chain couples TRBV24-1 to TRBJ2-2, with D possibly TRBD1 on 6 matching bases. V dropped 7 bases and J dropped 5 bases, with 16 bases sitting between them. Germline-derived CDR1 and CDR2 are KGHDR and SFDVKD. The CDR3 covers 15 residues. CDR3 amino acids: CATRTGGAGTGELFF. In DNA, the CDR3 is TGTGCCACCAGGACAGGTGGGGCTGGGACCGGGGAGCTGTTTTTT.

The chain couples TRBV7-2 to TRBJ1-2; 7 bases match TRBD1. Germline CDR1 reads SGHTA; CDR2 reads FQGNSA. Germline trimming cut 1 base from V and 5 bases from J; bases unmatched to any gene: 7. This CDR3 has 15 amino acids. The CDR3 here is CASSLVEGAVYGYTF. The CDR3 nucleotides are TGTGCCAGCAGCTTAGTAGAGGGGGCGGTGTATGGCTACACCTTC.

This sequence joins TRBV7-8 and TRBJ1-2, with D unresolved. The CDR3 covers 16 residues. Between the trimmed V and J ends, which lost 3 bases and 5 bases, there was a span of 19 bases. Looked up from germline, CDR1 is SGHVS and CDR2 is FQNEAQ. CDR3 region: CASSLSSPRGLYGYTF. CDR3 DNA sequence: TGTGCCAGCAGCTTGTCGAGCCCCCGAGGCCTTTATGGCTACACCTTC. Full variable domain (outside the CDR3, taken from reference TRBV7-8 and TRBJ1-2): GAGVSQSPRYKVAKRGQDVALRCDPISGHVSLFWYQQALGQGPEFLTYFQNEAQLDKSGLPSDRFFAERPEGSVSTLKIQRTQQEDSAVYLCASSLSSPRGLYGYTFGSGTRLTVV.